Listed here are 3 T cell receptor beta chains from one sample, sequenced in a study of T cells after yellow fever vaccination. TCRdb recomputed calls from the 5' RACE reads with MiXCR, one row per CDR3 protein. Of hundreds of thousands of distinct CDR3 sequences listed, roughly 8.4% are singletons. This sample comprised PBMCs, obtained around 45 days after the first yellow fever vaccination. These receptors originate from a man aged 18 to 29 who received the YFV17D yellow fever vaccine.

This clonotype has a handful of counts. The V gene is TRBV5-5, the J gene TRBJ1-1; D is uncertain. The CDR3 runs 15 residues. Trimming stripped 4 bases from V and 5 bases from J, with 18 bases between. Germline values: CDR1 SGHKS, CDR2 YYEKEE (reference sequence). The CDR3 DNA sequence: TGTGCCAGCAGCCTGGCTCGTGGGCTCGGGACTGAAGCTTTCTTT. The encoded protein is CASSLARGLGTEAFF.

This clonotype turned up a few times. The chain employs TRBV9 and TRBJ1-1; tentative D call: TRBD1 (5 bases). Per the germline V gene, CDR1 is SGDLS and CDR2 is YYNGEE. The germline V and J ends were trimmed by 0 bases and 6 bases, with 12 bases remaining between them. The CDR3 covers 14 residues. The CDR3 sequence: CASSVDGAGPEAFF. DNA of the CDR3: TGTGCCAGCAGCGTAGATGGGGCAGGGCCTGAAGCTTTCTTT.

Of note for this clonotype: Since no conserved phenylalanine or tryptophan closes the CDR3, a read error is the likely cause. This rearrangement joins TRBV15 to TRBJ2-6; D is unresolved. There are 15 residues in the CDR3. V lost 6 bases and J lost 2, with 11 bases in between. The germline V gene has CDR1 LNHNV and CDR2 YYDKDF (reference sequence). The DNA of the CDR3 is TGTGCCACCAGAGATCAGAGGACTGGGGCCAACGTCCTGACTCTC. Translating it yields CATRDQRTGANVLTL.